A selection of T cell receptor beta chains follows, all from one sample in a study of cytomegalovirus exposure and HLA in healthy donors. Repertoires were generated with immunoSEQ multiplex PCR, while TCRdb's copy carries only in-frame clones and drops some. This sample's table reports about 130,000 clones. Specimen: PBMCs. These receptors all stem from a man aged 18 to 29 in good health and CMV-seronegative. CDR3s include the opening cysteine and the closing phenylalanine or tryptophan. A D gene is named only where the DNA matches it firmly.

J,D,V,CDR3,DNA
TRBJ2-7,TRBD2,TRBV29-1,CSVAGTSGRAYEQYF,TGCAGCGTCGCTGGGACTAGCGGGAGGGCCTACGAGCAGTACTTC
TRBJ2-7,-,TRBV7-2,CASSSTVNDEQYF,TGTGCCAGCAGCTCGACTGTTAATGACGAGCAGTACTTC
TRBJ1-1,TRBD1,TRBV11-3,CASSLDQGAGEAFF,TGTGCCAGCAGCTTAGATCAGGGGGCGGGTGAAGCTTTCTTT
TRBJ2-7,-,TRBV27,CASSLPGGARQYF,TGTGCCAGCAGTTTACCGGGGGGCGCAAGGCAGTACTTC
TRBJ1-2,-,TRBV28,CASSFTGRTNYGYTF,TGTGCCAGCAGTTTCACTGGGAGGACTAACTATGGCTACACCTTC
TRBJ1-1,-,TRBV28,CASRRGTFNTEAFF,TGTGCCAGCAGGAGGGGGACATTCAACACTGAAGCTTTCTTT
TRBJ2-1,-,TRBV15,CATTAEGYNEQFF,TGTGCCACGACTGCGGAGGGCTACAATGAGCAGTTCTTC
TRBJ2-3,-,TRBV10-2,CASSDAAGLNVGTDTQYF,TGCGCCAGCAGTGATGCCGCAGGGTTGAACGTAGGCACAGATACGCAGTATTTT
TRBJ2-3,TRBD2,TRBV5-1,CASSSGGLSTDTQYF,TGCGCCAGCAGTAGCGGGGGGTTAAGCACAGATACGCAGTATTTT
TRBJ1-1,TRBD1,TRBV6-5,CASRDRGNTEAFF,TGTGCCAGCAGAGACAGGGGAAACACTGAAGCTTTCTTT
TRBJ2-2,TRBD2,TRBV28,CASTRRTSGRDTGELFF,TGTGCCAGCACGCGAAGGACTAGCGGGAGGGATACCGGGGAGCTGTTTTTT
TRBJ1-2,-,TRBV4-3,CASSQDMRGSGRGYTF,TGCGCCAGCAGCCAAGATATGAGAGGGAGCGGTCGTGGCTACACCTTC
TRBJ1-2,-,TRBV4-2,CASRTANYGYTF,TGTGCCAGCAGGACAGCTAACTATGGCTACACCTTC
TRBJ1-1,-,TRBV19,CASSWDLDTEAFF,TGTGCCAGTAGTTGGGACTTGGACACTGAAGCTTTCTTT
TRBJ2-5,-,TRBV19,CASRGRGLVQETQYF,TGTGCCAGTAGGGGACGGGGGTTGGTACAAGAGACCCAGTACTTC
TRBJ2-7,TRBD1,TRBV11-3,CASSRDRGGYEQYF,TGTGCCAGCAGTCGGGACAGGGGGGGCTACGAGCAGTACTTC
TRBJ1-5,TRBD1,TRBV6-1,CASTPGQSNQPQHF,TGTGCCAGCACCCCGGGACAGAGCAATCAGCCCCAGCATTTT
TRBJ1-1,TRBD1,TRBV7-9,CASSLAGQGAYTEAFF,TGTGCCAGCAGCTTAGCAGGACAGGGGGCTTACACTGAAGCTTTCTTT
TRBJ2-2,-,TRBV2,CASSERSLARKSNTGELFF,TGTGCCAGCAGTGAAAGGAGCCTAGCGAGGAAATCGAACACCGGGGAGCTGTTTTTT
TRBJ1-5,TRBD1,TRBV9,CASSVEGTGINQPQHF,TGTGCCAGCAGCGTAGAGGGGACAGGGATCAATCAGCCCCAGCATTTT
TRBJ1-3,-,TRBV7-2,CASSLTGASSGNTIYF,TGTGCCAGCAGTTTGACAGGAGCTTCCTCTGGAAACACCATATATTTT
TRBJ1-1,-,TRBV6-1,CASSEAPNDRPTEAFF,TGTGCCAGCAGTGAAGCCCCAAACGACAGGCCGACTGAAGCTTTCTTT
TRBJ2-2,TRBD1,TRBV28,CASRPGQGASGELFF,TGTGCCAGCAGACCGGGACAGGGGGCGTCAGGGGAGCTGTTTTTT
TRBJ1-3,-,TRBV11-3,CASSLWTPSAAIYF,TGTGCCAGCAGCCTGTGGACACCATCGGCCGCCATATATTTT
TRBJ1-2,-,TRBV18,CASSPQGREVGYTF,TGTGCCAGCTCACCACAAGGACGGGAAGTTGGCTACACCTTC
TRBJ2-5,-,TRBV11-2,CASSMDWFEEQYF,TGTGCCAGCAGCATGGACTGGTTCGAAGAGCAGTACTTC
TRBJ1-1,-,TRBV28,CASSFSGTLIGAFF,TGTGCCAGCAGTTTCTCCGGGACACTCATAGGGGCTTTCTTT
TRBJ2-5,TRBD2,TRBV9,CASSVTSAQETQYF,TGTGCCAGCAGCGTCACTAGCGCCCAAGAGACCCAGTACTTC
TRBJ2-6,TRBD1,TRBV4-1,CASSQDQAQGAAGANVLTF,TGCGCCAGCAGCCAAGATCAGGCGCAGGGGGCGGCCGGGGCCAACGTCCTGACTTTC
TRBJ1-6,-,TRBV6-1,CASSEVGLGGGWTPLHF,TGTGCCAGCAGTGAAGTGGGCCTGGGAGGGGGATGGACACCCCTCCACTTT
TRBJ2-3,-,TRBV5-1,CASSLRVDTDTQYF,TGCGCCAGCAGCTTGCGGGTAGACACAGATACGCAGTATTTT
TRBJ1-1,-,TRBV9,CASSAQRGPEAFF,TGTGCCAGCAGCGCCCAGCGGGGACCTGAAGCTTTCTTT
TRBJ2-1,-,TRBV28,CASSSPWGQSSYNEQFF,TGTGCCAGCAGTTCTCCCTGGGGGCAGAGCTCCTACAATGAGCAGTTCTTC
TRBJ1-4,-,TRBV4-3,CASSQAVRWGLGRGEKLFF,TGCGCCAGCAGCCAAGCTGTCCGTTGGGGGCTGGGGCGCGGTGAAAAACTGTTTTTT
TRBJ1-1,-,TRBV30,CAWRRTEFNTEAFF,TGTGCCTGGAGAAGGACAGAATTTAACACTGAAGCTTTCTTT
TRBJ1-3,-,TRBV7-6,CASSLEARTVGNTIYF,TGTGCCAGCAGCTTAGAAGCGCGGACAGTCGGAAACACCATATATTTT
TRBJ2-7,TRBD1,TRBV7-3,CASSIGTGDEQYF,TGTGCCAGCAGCATCGGGACAGGAGACGAGCAGTACTTC
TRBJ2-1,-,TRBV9,CASSVEWTNNEQFF,TGTGCCAGCAGCGTAGAATGGACTAACAATGAGCAGTTCTTC
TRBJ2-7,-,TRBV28,CASRFTGNSYEQYF,TGTGCCAGCAGATTCACAGGGAACTCCTACGAGCAGTACTTC
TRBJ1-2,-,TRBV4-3,CASSRSQGYGYTF,TGCGCCAGCAGCCGCTCACAGGGCTATGGCTACACCTTC
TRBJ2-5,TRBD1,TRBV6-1,CASARTGGEGETQYF,TGTGCCAGCGCGAGAACAGGGGGCGAGGGTGAGACCCAGTACTTC
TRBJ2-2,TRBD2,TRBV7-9,CASSVTSGGVGELFF,TGTGCCAGCAGCGTGACTAGCGGGGGGGTCGGGGAGCTGTTTTTT
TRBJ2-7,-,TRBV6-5,CASRTTGLPYEQYF,TGTGCCAGCAGAACGACGGGACTTCCCTACGAGCAGTACTTC